The 32 T cell receptor beta chains reported below all come from one sample, sequenced in a study of technical replicates of blood from a handful of donors. This table comes from immunoSEQ multiplex PCR, and its TCRdb copy is limited to in-frame clones, with some not included. The table shows approximately 77,000 clones, with 85% to 95% occurring only once. Sequences were obtained from T cells isolated from PBMCs. These receptors all come from a human donor in good health.

V and J are TRBV7-9 and TRBJ2-7, with 10 bases lining up with TRBD2. This CDR3 comprises 15 residues. With 2 bases clipped from V and 2 bases from J, the junction kept 3 bases outside the gene matches. Germline-derived CDR1 and CDR2 are SEHNR and FQNEAQ (reference sequence). The CDR3 region has the DNA TGTGCCAGCAGCTTAAGCGGGAGGGAGACCTACGAGCAGTACTTC. It codes for CASSLSGRETYEQYF.

The chain combines TRBV19 with TRBJ2-1; 7 bases are a match to TRBD2. Per germline, CDR1 LNHDA and CDR2 SQIVND (reference sequence). The CDR3 runs 16 residues. V shed 5 bases, J shed 5 bases, and the junction held 12 bases outside the gene matches. The CDR3 DNA sequence: TGTGCCAGTAGTCAACCACCGACTAGCTACCACAATGAGCAGTTCTTC. As protein: CASSQPPTSYHNEQFF.

This chain joins TRBV11-3 and TRBJ2-5, with TRBD1 as a possible D gene (6 bases). CDR1 is SGHNT, CDR2 YENEEA, per germline. This CDR3 comprises 17 residues. V was cut by 1 base and J by 1 base, with 16 bases left in between. The CDR3 DNA reads as TGTGCCAGCAGCTTAGGCTCGGGCAGGGGAGTCCAAGAGACCCAGTACTTC. Translated: CASSLGSGRGVQETQYF.

This chain uses TRBV6-1 with TRBJ2-7; 7 positions agree with TRBD1. This CDR3 is built from 15 residues. The germline gives CDR1 MNHNS, CDR2 SASEGT. V dropped 4 bases and J dropped 3; count of bases not matched to a gene: 9. The CDR3 bases are TGTGCCAGCAGTGTCCAGACAGGGCCCGGCTACGAGCAGTACTTC. It specifies CASSVQTGPGYEQYF.

The chain combines TRBV7-2 with TRBJ2-1, with 7 bases fitting TRBD2. V shed 3 bases and J 8 bases; nucleotides not matched to a gene: 4. The CDR3 totals 13 residues. The V gene's germline CDR1 is SGHTA and CDR2 FQGNSA. CDR3 nucleotides: TGTGCCAGCAGCTTCGCGGGAGTCGATGAGCAGTTCTTC. Protein: CASSFAGVDEQFF.

This chain links TRBV5-8 with TRBJ2-2; no firm D call. V lost 6 bases and J 5 bases, leaving 14 bases between the germline ends. The CDR3 runs 14 residues. The germline gives CDR1 SGHTS, CDR2 YDEGEE. The chain's CDR3 is CASIAPARTGELFF. CDR3 bases: TGTGCCAGCATCGCACCCGCTAGGACCGGGGAGCTGTTTTTT.

The J gene is TRBJ1-1, the V gene TRBV7-7, with 9 bases aligning to TRBD1. Losses at the gene ends were 7 bases for V and 6 bases for J; bases not matched to a gene: 12. Germline V gene lookup returns CDR1 SSHAT and CDR2 FNYEAQ (reference sequence). CDR3 length equals 15 residues. The CDR3 region has the DNA TGTGCCAGCACCGTACCGGGACAGGGAAGATCTGAAGCTTTCTTT. It yields the protein CASTVPGQGRSEAFF.

To note about this clone: Other DNA sequences in the same sample also yield this CDR3. The chain has TRBV5-4 and TRBJ1-1; D not resolved. Trimming took off 0 bases at V and 0 bases at J, with 3 bases between the two ends. Germline CDR1 and CDR2: SGHNT and YYREEE (reference sequence). The CDR3 has 13 amino acids. DNA for the CDR3: TGTGCCAGCAGCTTGGCGGTGAACACTGAAGCTTTCTTT. It yields the protein CASSLAVNTEAFF.

This clone occurred once. The chain has TRBV27 and TRBJ1-4; D is perhaps TRBD1 (6 bases). Per the germline V gene, CDR1 is MNHEY and CDR2 is SMNVEV (reference sequence). Trimming pared 8 bases from V and 5 bases from J, leaving 15 bases between. This CDR3 has 14 amino acids. The CDR3 sequence is CASSWGGGNEKLFF. The CDR3 nucleotides are TGTGCCAGCTCCTGGGGAGGGGGAAATGAAAAACTGTTTTTT. The whole variable domain, remainder taken from reference TRBV27 and TRBJ1-4, is EAQVTQNPRYLITVTGKKLTVTCSQNMNHEYMSWYRQDPGLGLRQIYYSMNVEVTDKGDVPEGYKVSRKEKRNFPLILESPSPNQTSLYFCASSWGGGNEKLFFGSGTQLSVL.

The chain couples TRBV6-1 to TRBJ1-5; perhaps TRBD1 as D (5 bases). V lost 6 bases to trimming and J lost 1 base, with 13 bases between them. The CDR3 loop spans 15 amino acids. Per germline, CDR1 MNHNS and CDR2 SASEGT. CDR3 DNA: TGTGCCAGCAGAGATGACAGCTCAAGCAATCAGCCCCAGCATTTT. Encoded protein: CASRDDSSSNQPQHF.

The rearrangement uses TRBV11-2 and TRBJ2-3; 13 bases match TRBD2. Germline CDR1 reads SGHAT; CDR2 reads FQNNGV. This CDR3 region has 17 residues. J gave up 6 bases and V 5 bases, and 11 bases lay outside the gene matches. The CDR3, as DNA: TGTGCCAGCAGCCTTAGATGGACTAGCGGGAGTCCGGATACGCAGTATTTT. It encodes CASSLRWTSGSPDTQYF.

The chain is built from TRBV5-6 and TRBJ2-7; 13 bases match TRBD2. Per the germline V gene, CDR1 is SGHDT and CDR2 is YYEEEE. The CDR3 length is 17 residues. The junction had 9 bases not matched to a gene; V was cut back by 4 bases and J by 2 bases. CDR3 coding DNA: TGTGCCAGCAGCGGCGACGGACTAGCGGGAGTCACCTACGAGCAGTACTTC. It specifies CASSGDGLAGVTYEQYF.

V and J are TRBV2 and TRBJ2-4, with D tentatively TRBD1 (6 bases). This CDR3 has 17 amino acids. V lost 3 bases, J lost 0 bases, and 15 bases lay in between. CDR1 is SNHLY, CDR2 FYNNEI, per germline. Here the CDR3 DNA reads TGTGCCAGCAGTGATCCCCGACAGGTCTTAGCCAAAAACATTCAGTACTTC. It specifies CASSDPRQVLAKNIQYF.

V and J are TRBV5-6 and TRBJ2-5; TRBD1 aligns across 9 bases. CDR3 length equals 15 residues. V shed 5 bases and J 2 bases; nucleotides not matched to a gene: 7. Per the germline V gene, CDR1 is SGHDT and CDR2 is YYEEEE. CDR3 bases: TGTGCCAGCAGATTCATCGACAGGGGGCAAGAGACCCAGTACTTC. Translating it yields CASRFIDRGQETQYF.

The genes are TRBV6-1 and TRBJ2-1; 8 bases are a match to TRBD2. J was trimmed by 5 bases and V by 6 bases; bases with no gene match: 3. This CDR3 is built from 13 residues. The germline V gene encodes CDR1 MNHNS and CDR2 SASEGT. CDR3 nucleotides: TGTGCCAGCAGGTTAGCGGGGAACAATGAGCAGTTCTTC. Its translation is CASRLAGNNEQFF.

The rearrangement joins TRBV30 to TRBJ2-1; D is possibly TRBD2 (5 bases). Germline CDR1 GTSNPN, CDR2 SVGIG (reference sequence). This CDR3 has 12 amino acids. Deletions cut 0 bases from V and 7 bases from J, with 7 bases between. Written as DNA, the CDR3 is TGTGCCTGGAGTGTATCGGGGAATGAGCAGTTCTTC. Translation gives CAWSVSGNEQFF.

This clone was observed once. V is TRBV7-9 and J is TRBJ1-4, with no clear D. From germline, CDR1 is SEHNR and CDR2 FQNEAQ (reference sequence). The CDR3 covers 15 residues. The V end lost 1 base, the J end lost 0 bases, and 6 bases lay between the germline ends. CDR3 nucleotides: TGTGCCAGCAGCTTAGTCCCTTCAACTAATGAAAAACTGTTTTTT. It translates to CASSLVPSTNEKLFF.

The chain employs TRBV4-1 and TRBJ2-3; TRBD2 matches 9 bases. The CDR3 totals 16 residues. The J segment lost 3 bases and the V segment lost 6 bases, leaving 10 bases of the junction unmatched. The germline V gene encodes CDR1 MGHRA and CDR2 YSYEKL. This CDR3 is CASSPGEREVTDTQYF. The CDR3 nucleotides are TGCGCCAGCAGTCCGGGGGAGCGGGAGGTTACAGATACGCAGTATTTT.

This chain connects TRBV5-1 to TRBJ1-1; a weak D match, TRBD1 (5 bases). The CDR3 is 15 amino acids. Trimming removed 0 bases from V and 4 bases from J, with 13 bases in between. Germline CDR1 is SGHRS and CDR2 is YFSETQ. CDR3 sequence: CASSLARGAGTEAFF. CDR3 nucleotide sequence: TGCGCCAGCAGCTTGGCGCGCGGGGCGGGCACTGAAGCTTTCTTT.

The V gene is TRBV2, the J gene TRBJ2-7; D call uncertain. Germline V gene sequence: CDR1 SNHLY, CDR2 FYNNEI. Trimming removed 7 bases at V and 0 bases at J, with 13 bases between. The CDR3 runs to 14 residues. The CDR3 DNA reads as TGTGCCAGCATGTTTGATTATAGCTCCTACGAGCAGTACTTC. This translates into CASMFDYSSYEQYF. The full variable domain, in which reference TRBV2 and TRBJ2-7 provide the parts outside the CDR3, is EPEVTQTPSHQVTQMGQEVILRCVPISNHLYFYWYRQILGQKVEFLVSFYNNEISEKSEIFDDQFSVERPDGSNFTLKIRSTKLEDSAMYFCASMFDYSSYEQYFGPGTRLTVT.

The chain couples TRBV7-9 to TRBJ1-1; D is unclear. V was pared by 1 base and J by 6 bases, with 6 bases between. Germline V gives CDR1 SEHNR, CDR2 FQNEAQ (reference sequence). This CDR3 spans 12 amino acids. The CDR3 DNA reads as TGTGCCAGCAGCTTAGGTCTCCCTGAAGCTTTCTTT. This translates into CASSLGLPEAFF.

The genes are TRBV6-1 and TRBJ2-2, with 7 bases matching TRBD2. After removal of 3 bases from V and 5 bases from J, the junction contained 9 bases not matched to a gene. Germline lookup yields CDR1 MNHNS and CDR2 SASEGT. The CDR3 has 16 amino acids. CDR3: CASSEEVGGRTGELFF. The CDR3, as DNA: TGTGCCAGCAGTGAGGAGGTGGGAGGGCGGACCGGGGAGCTGTTTTTT.

The V call is TRBV14, the J call TRBJ2-7; 11 bases map to TRBD2. Unmatched junction bases numbered 17, after V lost 3 bases and J lost 7 bases. The germline V gene encodes CDR1 SGHDN and CDR2 FVKESK. The CDR3 sequence is 18 residues long. CDR3 DNA: TGTGCCAGCAGCCAGTCGCAACCTTATCTAGCGGGAGGCAGAGAGCAGTACTTC. Its protein is CASSQSQPYLAGGREQYF. The full variable domain, with the rest looked up from reference TRBV14 and TRBJ2-7, is EAGVTQFPSHSVIEKGQTVTLRCDPISGHDNLYWYRRVMGKEIKFLLHFVKESKQDESGMPNNRFLAERTGGTYSTLKVQPAELEDSGVYFCASSQSQPYLAGGREQYFGPGTRLTVT.

The rearrangement links TRBV11-3 to TRBJ2-1, with 12 bases matching TRBD1. CDR1 is SGHNT and CDR2 is YENEEA in the germline V gene. CDR3 length equals 17 residues. V shed 5 bases, J shed 2 bases, and the junction held 7 bases outside the gene matches. CDR3 region: CASSPGQGAKTYNEQFF. CDR3 bases: TGTGCCAGCAGCCCGGGACAGGGGGCGAAGACCTACAATGAGCAGTTCTTC.

This chain connects TRBV5-4 to TRBJ2-1, with D perhaps matching TRBD2 (6 bases). The CDR3 contains 11 residues. CDR1 SGHNT and CDR2 YYREEE come from the germline V gene (reference sequence). Trimming removed 3 bases at V and 10 bases at J, with 8 bases between. For the CDR3, the DNA is TGTGCCAGCAGCTCCGGACTAGAGCAGTTCTTC. Amino acids: CASSSGLEQFF.

The genes are TRBV14 and TRBJ2-7, with TRBD2 matching over 8 bases. This CDR3 has 15 residues. Germline loops: CDR1 SGHDN, CDR2 FVKESK. V gave up 4 bases and J gave up 2 bases; unmatched junction bases: 7. CDR3 sequence reads: CASSPLAGITYEQYF. For the CDR3, the DNA is TGTGCCAGCAGCCCCCTAGCGGGTATAACCTACGAGCAGTACTTC.

In this sample, this clone turned up once. J is TRBJ2-5 and V is TRBV7-3; 8 positions match TRBD1. The CDR3 spans 13 residues. Trimming at V came to 2 bases and at J to 5 bases, leaving 1 base not matched to a gene. From germline, CDR1 is SGHTA and CDR2 FQGTGA. The CDR3 loop reads CASSLDRGETQYF. CDR3 sequence (DNA): TGTGCCAGCAGCTTAGACAGGGGCGAGACCCAGTACTTC.

The chain uses TRBV6-5 and TRBJ1-2; D is uncertain. The CDR3 length is 13 residues. Trimming removed 6 bases from V and 2 bases from J, with 10 bases in between. CDR1 is MNHEY, CDR2 SVGAGI, per germline. The CDR3 nucleotides are TGTGCCAGCAGGATCGGCAGGAACTATGGCTACACCTTC. It specifies CASRIGRNYGYTF.

The chain carries TRBV4-2 and TRBJ1-5; 9 bases fit TRBD1. CDR3 length: 17 residues. Trimming cost V 0 bases and J 6 bases; bases outside gene matches: 9. Germline assignment: CDR1 LGHNA and CDR2 YNFKEQ. This CDR3 reads CASSQDSQGQGVQPQHF. In DNA, the CDR3 is TGTGCCAGCAGCCAAGATTCTCAGGGACAGGGAGTTCAGCCCCAGCATTTT.

CDR3 region: CASRGVSSWRELFF. The CDR3 bases are TGTGCCAGCAGGGGAGTAAGTAGCTGGAGGGAGCTGTTTTTT. V is TRBV28 and J is TRBJ2-2; tentative D call: TRBD2 (5 bases). CDR3 length equals 14 residues. Trimming left V 6 bases short and J 9 bases short, with 17 bases between. CDR1 MDHEN and CDR2 SYDVKM come from the germline V gene.

The chain has TRBV7-8 and TRBJ1-2; D may be TRBD1 (5 bases). Per germline, CDR1 SGHVS and CDR2 FQNEAQ. CDR3 size: 12 residues. Trimming cost V 6 bases and J 4 bases, with 9 bases left between them. The CDR3 nucleotides are TGTGCCAGCAGTCTGACAGTCTATGGCTACACCTTC. This gives the protein CASSLTVYGYTF.

As to this clone: Other DNA sequences in this specimen translate into the identical CDR3. The chain joins TRBV2 to TRBJ2-7, with D unclear. The V end was cut by 6 bases, the J end by 3 bases, with 6 bases between. In germline, CDR1 is SNHLY, CDR2 FYNNEI. There are 11 residues in the CDR3. CDR3 nucleotides: TGTGCCAGCAGCTCCAGCTACGAGCAGTACTTC. It is translated as CASSSSYEQYF.